This TCR beta chain was sequenced in a study of cytomegalovirus exposure and HLA in healthy donors. Sequencing used immunoSEQ multiplex PCR; TCRdb keeps in-frame clones, though not all of them. The data show 250,000 to 350,000 clones, around 90% seen once. In germline, CDR1 is SGHRS, CDR2 YFSETQ. The CDR3 runs to 15 residues. The J segment lost 6 bases and the V segment lost 5 bases, leaving 4 bases of the junction unmatched. This clone was recorded a few times. This TCR came from a woman aged 25-40 years in good health and CMV-seropositive. Material: PBMCs. V is TRBV5-1 and J is TRBJ2-2, with 13 bases fitting TRBD2. CDR3 coding DNA: TGCGCCAGCAGAGGTGGACTAGCGGGAGCCGGGGAGCTGTTTTTT. It specifies CASRGGLAGAGELFF.